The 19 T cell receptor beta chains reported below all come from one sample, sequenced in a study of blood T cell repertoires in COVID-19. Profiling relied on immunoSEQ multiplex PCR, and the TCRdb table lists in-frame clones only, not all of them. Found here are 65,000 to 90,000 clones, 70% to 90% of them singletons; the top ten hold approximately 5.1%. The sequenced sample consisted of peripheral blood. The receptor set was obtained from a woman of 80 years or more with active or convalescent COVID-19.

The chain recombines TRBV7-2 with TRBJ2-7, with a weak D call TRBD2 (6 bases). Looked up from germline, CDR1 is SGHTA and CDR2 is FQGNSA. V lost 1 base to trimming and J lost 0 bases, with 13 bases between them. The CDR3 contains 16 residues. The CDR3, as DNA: TGTGCCAGCAGCTTAGGTCCCGGGAGAGGCTCCTACGAGCAGTACTTC. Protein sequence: CASSLGPGRGSYEQYF.

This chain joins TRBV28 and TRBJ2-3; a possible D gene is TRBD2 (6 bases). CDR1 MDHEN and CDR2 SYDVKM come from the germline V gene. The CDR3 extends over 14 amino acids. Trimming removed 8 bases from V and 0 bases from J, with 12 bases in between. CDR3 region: CASGPRGSTDTQYF. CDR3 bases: TGTGCCAGCGGCCCCCGGGGGAGCACAGATACGCAGTATTTT.

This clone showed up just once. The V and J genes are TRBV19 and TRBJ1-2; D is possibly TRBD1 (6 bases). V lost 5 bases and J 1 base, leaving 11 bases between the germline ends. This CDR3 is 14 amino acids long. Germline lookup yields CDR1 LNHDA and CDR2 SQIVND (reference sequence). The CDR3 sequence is CASSPTGGNYGYTF. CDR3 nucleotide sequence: TGTGCCAGTAGTCCGACAGGAGGTAACTATGGCTACACCTTC.

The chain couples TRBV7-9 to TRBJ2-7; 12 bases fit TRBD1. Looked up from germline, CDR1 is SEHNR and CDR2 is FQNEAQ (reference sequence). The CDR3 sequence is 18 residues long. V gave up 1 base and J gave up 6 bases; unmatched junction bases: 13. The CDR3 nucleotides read TGTGCCAGCAGCTTAGGGGTTCTTTTCGGGACAGGGGGCGGCGAGCAGTACTTC. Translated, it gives CASSLGVLFGTGGGEQYF.

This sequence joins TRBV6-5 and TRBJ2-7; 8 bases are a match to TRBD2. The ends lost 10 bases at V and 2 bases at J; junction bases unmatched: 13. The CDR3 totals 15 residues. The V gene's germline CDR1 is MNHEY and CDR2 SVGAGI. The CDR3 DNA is TGTGCCACAACGCGGCTGAGCGGGGGCACCTACGAGCAGTACTTC. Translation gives CATTRLSGGTYEQYF.

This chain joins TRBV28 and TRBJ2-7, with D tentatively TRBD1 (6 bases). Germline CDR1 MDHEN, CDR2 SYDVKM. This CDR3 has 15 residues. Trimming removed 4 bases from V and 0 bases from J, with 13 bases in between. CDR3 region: CASSSQGSHSYEQYF. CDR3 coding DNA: TGTGCCAGCAGTTCTCAGGGGTCCCACTCCTACGAGCAGTACTTC.

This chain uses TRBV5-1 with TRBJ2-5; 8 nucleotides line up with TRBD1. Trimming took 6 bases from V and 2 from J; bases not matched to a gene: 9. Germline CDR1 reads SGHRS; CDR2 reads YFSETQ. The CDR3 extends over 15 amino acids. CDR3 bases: TGCGCCAGCACCGGACAGGGCGGCGATCAAGAGACCCAGTACTTC. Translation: CASTGQGGDQETQYF.

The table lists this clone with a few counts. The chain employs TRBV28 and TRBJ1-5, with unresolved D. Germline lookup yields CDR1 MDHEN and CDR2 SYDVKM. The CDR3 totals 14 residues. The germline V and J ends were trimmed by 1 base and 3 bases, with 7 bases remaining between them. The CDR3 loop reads CASSLLGDNQPQHF. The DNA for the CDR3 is TGTGCCAGCAGTTTATTGGGCGACAATCAGCCCCAGCATTTT.

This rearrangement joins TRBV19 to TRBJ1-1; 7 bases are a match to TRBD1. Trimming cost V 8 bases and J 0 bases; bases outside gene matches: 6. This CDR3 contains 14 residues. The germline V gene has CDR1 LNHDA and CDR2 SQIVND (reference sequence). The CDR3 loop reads CASSPGQMNTEAFF. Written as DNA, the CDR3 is TGTGCCAGTTCCCCGGGACAGATGAACACTGAAGCTTTCTTT. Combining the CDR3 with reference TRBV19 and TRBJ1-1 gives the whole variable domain DGGITQSPKYLFRKEGQNVTLSCEQNLNHDAMYWYRQDPGQGLRLIYYSQIVNDFQKGDIAEGYSVSREKKESFPLTVTSAQKNPTAFYLCASSPGQMNTEAFFGQGTRLTVV.

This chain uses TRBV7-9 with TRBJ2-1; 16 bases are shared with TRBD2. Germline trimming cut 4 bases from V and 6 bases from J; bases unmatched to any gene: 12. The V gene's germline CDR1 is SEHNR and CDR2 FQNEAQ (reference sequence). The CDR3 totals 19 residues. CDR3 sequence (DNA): TGTGCCAGCAGCTACGAGTATGGGACTAGCGGGGGGGCTGGCAATGAGCAGTTCTTC. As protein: CASSYEYGTSGGAGNEQFF.

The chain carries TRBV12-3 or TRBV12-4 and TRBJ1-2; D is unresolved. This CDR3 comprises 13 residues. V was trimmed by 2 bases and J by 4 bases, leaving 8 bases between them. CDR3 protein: CASSLNILYGYTF. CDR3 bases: TGTGCCAGCAGTTTAAACATTCTCTATGGCTACACCTTC.

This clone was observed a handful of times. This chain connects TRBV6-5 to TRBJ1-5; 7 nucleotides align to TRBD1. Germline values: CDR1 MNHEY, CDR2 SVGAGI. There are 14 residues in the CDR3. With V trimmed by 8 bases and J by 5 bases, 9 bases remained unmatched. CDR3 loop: CASQDRLQDQPQHF. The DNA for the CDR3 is TGTGCCAGCCAGGACAGGTTACAGGATCAGCCCCAGCATTTT.

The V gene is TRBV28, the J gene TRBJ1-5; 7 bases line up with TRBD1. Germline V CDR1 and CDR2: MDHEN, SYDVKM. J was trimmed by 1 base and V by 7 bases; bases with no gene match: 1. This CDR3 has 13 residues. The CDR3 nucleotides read TGTGCCAGCAAGGGGGCGAGCAATCAGCCCCAGCATTTT. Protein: CASKGASNQPQHF.

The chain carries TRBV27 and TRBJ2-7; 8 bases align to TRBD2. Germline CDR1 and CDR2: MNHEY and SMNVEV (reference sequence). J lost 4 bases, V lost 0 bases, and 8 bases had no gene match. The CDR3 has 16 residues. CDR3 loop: CASSLSPPGTSYEQYF. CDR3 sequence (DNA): TGTGCCAGCAGTTTATCCCCACCCGGGACTAGTTACGAGCAGTACTTC.

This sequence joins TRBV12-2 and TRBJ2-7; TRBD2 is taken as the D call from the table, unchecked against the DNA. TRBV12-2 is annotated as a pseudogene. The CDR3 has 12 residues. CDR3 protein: CASLRHTPEQYF. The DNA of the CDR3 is TGTGCAAGTCTCCGTCATACTCCCGAGCAGTACTTC.

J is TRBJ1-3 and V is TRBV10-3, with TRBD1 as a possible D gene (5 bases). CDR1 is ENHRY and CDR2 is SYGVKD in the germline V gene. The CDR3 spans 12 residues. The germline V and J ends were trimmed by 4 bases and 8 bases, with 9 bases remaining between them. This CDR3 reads CAISGGGDTIYF. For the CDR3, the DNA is TGTGCCATCAGTGGCGGGGGTGACACCATATATTTT.

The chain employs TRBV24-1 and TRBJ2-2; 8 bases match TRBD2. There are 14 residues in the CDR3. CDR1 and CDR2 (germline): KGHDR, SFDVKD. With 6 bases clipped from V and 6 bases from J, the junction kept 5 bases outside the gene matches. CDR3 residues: CATSLAGGAGELFF. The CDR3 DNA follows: TGTGCCACCAGTTTGGCGGGAGGTGCCGGGGAGCTGTTTTTT.

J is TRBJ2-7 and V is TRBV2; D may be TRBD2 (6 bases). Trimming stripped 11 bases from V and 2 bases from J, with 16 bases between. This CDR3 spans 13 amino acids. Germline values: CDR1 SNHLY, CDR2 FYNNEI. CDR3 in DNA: TGTGCCGGAGGGACCGTTGGGACCTACGAGCAGTACTTC. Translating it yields CAGGTVGTYEQYF.

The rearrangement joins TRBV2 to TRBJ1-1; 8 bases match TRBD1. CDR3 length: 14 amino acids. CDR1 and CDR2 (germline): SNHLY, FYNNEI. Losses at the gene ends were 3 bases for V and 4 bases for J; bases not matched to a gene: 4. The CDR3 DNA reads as TGTGCCAGCAGTGATCAGGGGGCGAGCACTGAAGCTTTCTTT. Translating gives CASSDQGASTEAFF.